This T cell receptor beta chain was found in a study of shared clonotypes between healthy human individuals. Deep-level settings were used for running the assay. Unsorted PBMC contributed 250 to 300 ng DNA, about 30,000 T cell genomes, to each replicate PCR. Unsorted PBMCs provided DNA that was sequenced on ten immunoSEQ deep assay plates. Method: immunoSEQ multiplex PCR; TCRdb's copy keeps in-frame clones and lacks some. The data hold 520,000 or so clones, with around 79% observed a single time. V was trimmed by 1 base and J by 0 bases, leaving 7 bases between them. Per germline, CDR1 KGHSH and CDR2 LQKENI. The CDR3 is 14 residues long.

The sequence derives from a woman aged 40 to 55 in good health. Some clones in this sample may be carry-over from other donors' samples. The V gene is TRBV18, the J gene TRBJ2-7, with D unresolved. The sequencing sample was made of PBMCs. The CDR3 DNA is TGTGCCAGCTCACCACTCCAGAGCTCCTACGAGCAGTACTTC. This gives the protein CASSPLQSSYEQYF.